Shown below are 7 T cell receptor beta chains from a single sample sequenced in a study of blood T cell repertoires in COVID-19. Assay used: immunoSEQ multiplex PCR; TCRdb lists only in-frame clones, some missing. The sample carries some 200,000 clones, more than 65% recorded once. Sequences were obtained from peripheral blood. The receptor set was obtained from a human donor with acute or convalescent COVID-19. The donor label of this sample is uncertain.

The sample holds one count of this clone. This chain links TRBV2 with TRBJ1-1, with D perhaps TRBD1 (5 bases). The germline V and J ends were trimmed by 2 bases and 0 bases, with 7 bases remaining between them. The germline V gene encodes CDR1 SNHLY and CDR2 FYNNEI. The CDR3 loop spans 14 amino acids. CDR3 protein: CASSEQGLNTEAFF. Here the CDR3 DNA reads TGTGCCAGCAGTGAACAGGGTTTGAACACTGAAGCTTTCTTT. The whole variable domain, filled in from reference TRBV2 and TRBJ1-1, reads EPEVTQTPSHQVTQMGQEVILRCVPISNHLYFYWYRQILGQKVEFLVSFYNNEISEKSEIFDDQFSVERPDGSNFTLKIRSTKLEDSAMYFCASSEQGLNTEAFFGQGTRLTVV.

J is TRBJ2-1 and V is TRBV9, with 9 nucleotides matching TRBD1. With 0 bases clipped from V and 4 bases from J, the junction kept 8 bases outside the gene matches. The CDR3 sequence is 17 residues long. The germline V gene encodes CDR1 SGDLS and CDR2 YYNGEE. CDR3 DNA: TGTGCCAGCAGCGTAGCTCCCACAGGGGGCAAATACAATGAGCAGTTCTTC. It encodes CASSVAPTGGKYNEQFF.

CDR3 protein: CASSLGLALNTGELFF. The DNA for the CDR3 is TGTGCCAGCAGCTTGGGACTAGCTTTGAACACCGGGGAGCTGTTTTTT. This chain links TRBV27 with TRBJ2-2; TRBD2 agrees at 9 bases. Looked up from germline, CDR1 is MNHEY and CDR2 is SMNVEV (reference sequence). J was trimmed by 1 base and V by 6 bases; bases with no gene match: 6. The CDR3 spans 16 residues.

The chain is built from TRBV6-1 and TRBJ1-1; 9 bases are a match to TRBD1. Per the germline V gene, CDR1 is MNHNS and CDR2 is SASEGT. There are 14 residues in the CDR3. Losses at the gene ends were 5 bases for V and 5 bases for J; bases not matched to a gene: 6. The CDR3 region has the DNA TGTGCCAGCAGTTTACAGGGGGCGGGGACTGAAGCTTTCTTT. Translating it yields CASSLQGAGTEAFF.

This chain joins TRBV11-1 and TRBJ2-7; 12 positions match TRBD2. The CDR3 is 13 amino acids. J lost 7 bases, V lost 5 bases, and 3 bases had no gene match. CDR1 and CDR2 from the germline V gene are SGHAT and FQDESV (reference sequence). The CDR3 nucleotides read TGTGCCAGCAGCCTCGGACTAGCGGGGGAGCAGTACTTC. It yields the protein CASSLGLAGEQYF.

The table lists this clone with a few counts. The rearrangement links TRBV28 to TRBJ1-1; D is perhaps TRBD1 (5 bases). V lost 3 bases and J lost 5, with 16 bases in between. Germline V gene sequence: CDR1 MDHEN, CDR2 SYDVKM. This CDR3 is built from 15 residues. The CDR3 DNA sequence: TGTGCCAGCAGTTTGAGGCAGGGCGTAGGGACTGAAGCTTTCTTT. Protein: CASSLRQGVGTEAFF.

This chain connects TRBV9 to TRBJ1-3; TRBD1 matches at 9 bases. Germline loops: CDR1 SGDLS, CDR2 YYNGEE. J lost 4 bases, V lost 4 bases, and 6 bases had no gene match. This CDR3 has 15 residues. The CDR3 protein is CASSITGGSGNTIYF. The CDR3 nucleotides read TGTGCCAGCAGCATCACAGGGGGCTCGGGAAACACCATATATTTT.